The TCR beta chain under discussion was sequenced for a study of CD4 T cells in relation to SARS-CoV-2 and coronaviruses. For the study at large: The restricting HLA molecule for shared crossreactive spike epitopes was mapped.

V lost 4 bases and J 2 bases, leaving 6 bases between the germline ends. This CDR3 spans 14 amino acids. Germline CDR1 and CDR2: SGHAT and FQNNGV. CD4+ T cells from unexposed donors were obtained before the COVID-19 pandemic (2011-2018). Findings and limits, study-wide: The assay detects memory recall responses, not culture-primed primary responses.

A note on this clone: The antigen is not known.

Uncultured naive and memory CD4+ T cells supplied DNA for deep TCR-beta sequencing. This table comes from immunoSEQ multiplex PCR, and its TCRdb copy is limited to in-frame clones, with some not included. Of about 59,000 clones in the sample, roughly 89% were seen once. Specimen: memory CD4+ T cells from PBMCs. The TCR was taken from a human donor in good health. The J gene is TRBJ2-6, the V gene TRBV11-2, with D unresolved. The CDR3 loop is CASSSLAGANVLTF. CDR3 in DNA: TGTGCCAGCAGCTCCCTAGCTGGGGCCAACGTCCTGACTTTC.